The T cell receptor (beta chain) described here comes from a study of T cell responses to AZD1222 COVID-19 vaccine. Study-wide points: Spike was spanned by vaccine-associated CD4 TCRs, which were dominant at 160-218 and 743-854.

Looked up from germline, CDR1 is LNHDA and CDR2 is SQIVND (reference sequence). Trimming cost V 3 bases and J 2 bases; bases outside gene matches: 1. The CDR3 runs to 14 residues. A remark on this clone: Its target is not known.

Measured with immunoSEQ multiplex PCR; TCRdb has only the in-frame clones, and not every one. The profile shows some 180,000 clones, about 92% of them singletons. The receptor was derived from an adult who received the MenACWY meningococcal vaccine as a control. This chain joins TRBV19 and TRBJ2-7; 10 positions agree with TRBD1. The input for sequencing was peripheral blood, taken 28 days after the second dose of the MenACWY control vaccine. The CDR3 spells CASSIGTGAYEQYF. The CDR3 region has the DNA TGTGCCAGTAGTATTGGGACAGGGGCCTACGAGCAGTACTTC.